The sequence of this T cell receptor (beta chain) was determined in a study of naive and memory T cell subsets (dated by TCRdb to the late 2010s). Describing the broader study: According to the figure summarizing the samples, there were about 10 blood donors, 7 tuberculin skin test biopsies and 3 saline control biopsies. PCR2 was typically performed as a SYBR Green qPCR that was stopped at a set threshold, although end-point PCR (roughly 6 cycles) could be used instead for low-input samples. Overall results and qualifications from the work: The RNA-based method was acknowledged as potentially sensitive to TCR transcript changes with T cell activation and differentiation.

Using 3' ligation of a UMI-containing oligonucleotide to TCR cDNA, the study laid out a robust and sensitive protocol to amplify, sequence and analyze TCRs. For whole blood analysis, roughly 2.4 ml of peripheral blood was drawn from adult healthy volunteers into Tempus tubes, and RNA was extracted according to the manufacturer's instructions. Total RNA was used without cell sorting and was treated with RQ1 DNase before reverse transcription, with a target input of roughly 1 to 1,100 ng. Libraries were prepared from skin biopsies and whole blood to test how robust the pipeline was in samples where T cells are a minority population. The V end loses 5 bases and the J end loses 7 bases, and a stretch of 13 bases separates them. The CDR3 numbers 13 residues from cysteine through phenylalanine. Only the CDR3 DNA stays, 39 bases, in frame from base 1. CDR1 and CDR2 are read off the germline V gene as SGHRS and YFSETQ.

Of note for this clonotype: The specificity of this receptor is unknown. Base qualities are not at hand, and no much larger clone is one base apart.

The library was prepared using 5' RACE. Four rounds of PCR, run with the SP2 primer together with nested alpha and beta constant region primers, were used to amplify the ligated cDNA. TCR RNA was reverse transcribed with SuperScript IV using alpha and beta constant region primers for the blood and skin samples. T4 RNA ligase 1 was used to ligate an oligonucleotide containing the Illumina SP2 primer and a UMI to the 3' end of the cDNA. The 12-nucleotide UMI was composed of two random hexamers separated by an eight-base spacer, which was included to prevent hairpin formation. TCR alpha and beta chain libraries were processed separately from the second PCR onward, with dual indexing for multiplexing. After pooling, the indexed libraries were analyzed by capillary electrophoresis and sequenced on either an Illumina MiSeq or NextSeq. PhiX DNA at roughly 4.5-8% was spiked into libraries to increase base diversity and improve cluster recognition. On the study's bioinformatics: Demultiplexor extracted UMIs from read 2, combined them with read 1 TCR sequence, and split reads by sample indices. V and J genes and V-J junctions were identified by Decombinator, which gave every TCR a five-part identifier that included V and J deletions. Collapsinator used UMIs to correct sequencing errors and PCR amplification heterogeneity, yielding UMI-based abundance per TCR. CDR3Translator turned identifiers into nucleotide sequence, translated that sequence into amino acids, and pulled out CDR3 regions based on terminal motifs. After normalization to the amount of input RNA, the error-corrected alpha and beta TCR counts from blood and from skin were compared. The public reads were quality trimmed at Q25 with fastp and then assembled into clones with MiXCR by TCRdb, keeping productive beta chains. Each entry is one CDR3 protein sequence, shown with its most common DNA and genes. The V and J calls here are based on TCRdb, not the publication. The sample table lists approximately 32,000 distinct CDR3 sequences, over 15% of them with a count of one. In total, the top ten clones hold roughly 2.5% of the sample.

The receptor's source is a female donor in good health. The chain was built from TRBV5-1 and TRBJ2-1; D gene: possibly TRBD2, on 6 matching bases. The nucleotide sequence reads TGCGCCAGCAGTGGGGGGTCCTTAAATGAGCAGTTCTTC. Translated, it gives CASSGGSLNEQFF.